Each of the 30 T cell receptor beta chains below was sequenced from the same sample in a study of tumor and adjacent non-tumor tissue in lung cancer. A modified ARM-PCR protocol with three rounds of nested PCR amplified TCRbeta. TCRdb reprocessed the multiplex PCR reads via MiXCR and lists one record per CDR3 protein. The sample has roughly 220,000 distinct CDR3 sequences; around 70% are singletons. RNA was extracted from bulk tissue without any cell sorting. The specimen sequenced was lung tumor tissue. The receptors were gathered from a man aged 55 to 70 with non-small cell lung cancer.

This clonotype appeared a few times. A much larger clone differs from this one at a single base, so this may be a read error. This CDR3 reads CSSPGRNEKLFF. The DNA for the CDR3 is TGCAGTTCTCCGGGCCGTAATGAAAAACTGTTTTTT. This chain uses TRBV20-1 with TRBJ1-4; no definite D call. There are 12 residues in the CDR3. V was clipped by 8 bases and J by 4 bases, with 11 bases between them. CDR1 and CDR2 from the germline V gene are DFQATT and SNEGSKA (reference sequence).

Details on this clonotype: A much larger clone sits a single nucleotide away, making a read error possible. V and J are TRBV4-3 and TRBJ1-5; D is unclear. Germline V gene sequence: CDR1 LGHNA, CDR2 YSLEER. This CDR3 spans 15 amino acids. The CDR3 spells CASSQNTGSDQPHHF. The CDR3 coding sequence is TGCGCCAGCAGCCAGAACACGGGCTCGGATCAGCCCCACCATTTT.

As to this clonotype: At one of its ends the junction is not consistent with the germline gene, which may arise from a read error. The chain recombines TRBV20-1 with TRBJ1-2; D possibly corresponds to TRBD1 (5 bases). Per germline, CDR1 DFQATT and CDR2 SNEGSKA (reference sequence). This CDR3 contains 13 residues. The CDR3 here is CGALIQGYYGYIF. The CDR3 bases are TGCGGTGCTCTCATCCAGGGATACTATGGCTACATCTTC.

This clonotype was seen once. The junction shows a germline mismatch at one end, possibly a read error. The genes are TRBV11-2 and TRBJ2-7, with 14 bases that match TRBD2. Per germline, CDR1 SGHAT and CDR2 FQNNGV. This CDR3 region has 18 residues. The CDR3 region is CATSPSTSGGDKTCEQYF. DNA of the CDR3: TGTGCCACCAGCCCCTCGACTAGCGGGGGGGATAAGACCTGCGAGCAGTACTTC.

This clonotype appeared a single time. Germline is not matched at one junction end, which may reflect a read error. The rearrangement links TRBV6-2 or TRBV6-3 to TRBJ1-1; D gene uncertain. The germline V gene encodes CDR1 MNHEY and CDR2 SVGEGT. The CDR3 totals 15 residues. CDR3 coding DNA: TGTCCCAGCAGTCCTCCAGGTCAGGTTAACACTGAAGCTTTCTTT. Protein sequence: CPSSPPGQVNTEAFF.

This clonotype showed up just a few times. This chain uses TRBV20-1 with TRBJ2-2; 13 bases line up with TRBD2. The CDR3 contains 16 residues. V lost 7 bases, J lost 1 base, and 6 bases stayed unmatched. Germline CDR1 DFQATT, CDR2 SNEGSKA (reference sequence). The CDR3: CSVKTSGGRNTGELFF. Here the CDR3 DNA reads TGCAGTGTTAAGACTAGCGGGGGGAGGAACACCGGGGAGCTGTTTTTT.

As concerns this clonotype: The junction and the germline gene differ at one end; a read error may be behind it. The V gene is TRBV6-1, the J gene TRBJ2-7, with D unclear. The CDR3 is 14 amino acids. Germline V gene sequence: CDR1 MNHNS, CDR2 SASEGT. The CDR3 is CATVLGRSSSQQYF. DNA for the CDR3: TGTGCCACCGTACTGGGCAGAAGTTCCAGCCAGCAGTATTTC.

About this clonotype: Just one base apart from a much larger clone, this may be a read error. The V and J genes are TRBV29-1 and TRBJ1-3, with TRBD1 as a possible D gene (5 bases). This CDR3 spans 13 amino acids. Germline V lookup: CDR1 SQVTM, CDR2 ANQGSEA. The CDR3: CRVTVAGRNTIYF. CDR3 nucleotides: TGCAGAGTTACCGTGGCAGGGAGAAACACCATATATTTT. Full variable domain (rest looked up from reference TRBV29-1 and TRBJ1-3): SAVISQKPSRDICQRGTSLTIQCQVDSQVTMMFWYRQQPGQSLTLIATANQGSEATYESGFVIDKFPISRPNLTFSTLTVSNMSPEDSSIYLCRVTVAGRNTIYFGEGSWLTVV.

Worth noting for this clonotype: A much more abundant neighbour one base away suggests this may be a read error. The chain recombines TRBV28 with TRBJ1-1; D not certain. The V gene's germline CDR1 is MDHEN and CDR2 SYDVKM. This CDR3 is 17 amino acids long. V was shortened by 5 bases and J by 1 base, with 20 bases between the two germline ends. The CDR3 protein is CASSRKGGKTRNTEAFF. The CDR3 DNA sequence: TGTGCCAGCAGTCGCAAGGGAGGTAAGACCCGGAACACTGAAGCTTTCTTT.

As to this clonotype: This clone may be a read error of a much larger clone one base away. The V call is TRBV6-1, the J call TRBJ2-3, with 8 bases identical to TRBD1. This CDR3 is built from 17 residues. V shed 6 bases, J shed 4 bases, and the junction held 15 bases outside the gene matches. Looked up from germline, CDR1 is MNHNS and CDR2 is SASEGT. In DNA, the CDR3 is TGTGCCAGCAGGGAGGACAGGGTGTGGACGCAGGCAGATACGCAGTATTTT. Translating it yields CASREDRVWTQADTQYF.

This clonotype was recorded once. This chain's CDR3 is CSALGLAGVGTQYF. CDR3 DNA sequence: TGCAGTGCCCTCGGACTAGCGGGAGTGGGGACCCAGTACTTC. The rearrangement joins TRBV20-1 to TRBJ2-5; 13 bases fit TRBD2. Losses at the gene ends were 6 bases for V and 7 bases for J; bases not matched to a gene: 8. Per germline, CDR1 DFQATT and CDR2 SNEGSKA (reference sequence). The CDR3 contains 14 residues.

This clonotype was detected only once. A much larger clone differs by one base, so this may be a read error. The rearrangement uses TRBV29-1 and TRBJ2-1, with D possibly TRBD1 on 5 matching bases. There are 11 residues in the CDR3. Germline CDR1 reads SQVTM; CDR2 reads ANQGSEA. CDR3: CSVETGLEQVF. CDR3 DNA sequence: TGCAGCGTTGAAACAGGTTTGGAGCAGGTCTTC.

This sequence joins TRBV5-6 and TRBJ1-3; no firm D call. V dropped 4 bases and J dropped 0 bases, with 17 bases sitting between them. The germline CDR1 and CDR2 sequences are SGHDT and YYEEEE. The CDR3 is 17 residues long. The CDR3 loop is CASSPPRTVHSGNTIYF. The CDR3 DNA is TGTGCCAGCAGCCCCCCTCGGACGGTGCACTCTGGAAACACCATATATTTT.

This clonotype was detected many times. The chain carries TRBV29-1 and TRBJ1-2; D not certain. Germline CDR1 is SQVTM and CDR2 is ANQGSEA. The CDR3 extends over 12 amino acids. V was cut by 3 bases and J by 2 bases, with 7 bases left in between. For the CDR3, the DNA is TGCAGCGTTGAGGCCCAGAACTATGGCTACACCTTC. Protein: CSVEAQNYGYTF. Full variable domain (missing parts from reference TRBV29-1 and TRBJ1-2): SAVISQKPSRDICQRGTSLTIQCQVDSQVTMMFWYRQQPGQSLTLIATANQGSEATYESGFVIDKFPISRPNLTFSTLTVSNMSPEDSSIYLCSVEAQNYGYTFGSGTRLTVV.

The chain links TRBV20-1 to TRBJ2-7; 7 bases agree with TRBD1. Germline CDR1 is DFQATT and CDR2 is SNEGSKA (reference sequence). V trimming: 7 bases; J trimming: 2 bases; junction bases outside the gene matches: 11. The CDR3 is 14 residues long. CDR3: CSVTERGGPYEQYF. The DNA for the CDR3 is TGCAGTGTTACAGAGAGAGGGGGCCCCTACGAGCAGTACTTC.

To note about this clonotype: A clone one base away is much larger, so this may be a read error. This chain links TRBV5-6 with TRBJ1-2, with TRBD1 identical over 11 bases. This CDR3 contains 14 residues. Germline V gene sequence: CDR1 SGHDT, CDR2 YYEEEE. CDR3 nucleotides: TGTACCAGCAGCTCCGGACAGGGGGCCTATGGCTACACCTTC. Protein sequence: CTSSSGQGAYGYTF.

There are many counts of this clonotype. The genes are TRBV29-1 and TRBJ2-1; D is undetermined. V was pared by 6 bases and J by 5 bases, with 8 bases between. The CDR3 is 11 amino acids. Looked up from germline, CDR1 is SQVTM and CDR2 is ANQGSEA. Here the CDR3 DNA reads TGCAGCGTGCGCACTAACAATGAGCAGTTCTTC. Its translation is CSVRTNNEQFF.

This clonotype has only a few counts. A read error may produce the germline difference seen at one junction end. The J gene is TRBJ2-3, the V gene TRBV11-2, with D possibly called TRBD1 or TRBD2 (6 bases each). This CDR3 has 15 amino acids. Germline V gene sequence: CDR1 SGHAT, CDR2 FQNNGV. The CDR3 is CASGLTGGLTDTQYF. The CDR3, as DNA: TGTGCCAGCGGCTTAACTGGGGGGCTGACAGATACGCAGTATTTT.

This chain joins TRBV11-3 and TRBJ2-3; D is perhaps TRBD1 (5 bases). V gave up 3 bases and J gave up 8 bases, with 12 bases separating them. The CDR3 loop spans 13 amino acids. Germline V gene lookup returns CDR1 SGHNT and CDR2 YENEEA. The DNA of the CDR3 is TGTGCCAGCAGCTTCCAGGGCGCAGTTACGCAGTATTTT. Translating gives CASSFQGAVTQYF.

This clonotype was seen once. The CDR3 does not end in the conserved phenylalanine or tryptophan, so this is likely a read error. The J gene is TRBJ1-1, the V gene TRBV12-5; D might be TRBD1 (5 bases). With 6 bases removed from V and 5 bases from J, the gap between germline ends came to 10 bases. The CDR3 is 12 residues long. Germline CDR1 is LGHNT and CDR2 is FRNRAP. DNA of the CDR3: TGTGCTAGTGGCACTAGGGGAACTGAAGCTTTCCTT. It specifies CASGTRGTEAFL.

Concerning this clonotype: A much larger clone differs by one base, so this may be a read error. V and J are TRBV6-9 and TRBJ2-7; possible D gene TRBD2, 5 bases. This CDR3 has 9 residues. Germline V gene sequence: CDR1 MNHGY, CDR2 SVAAGI. Trimming stripped 11 bases from V and 11 bases from J, with 13 bases between. The CDR3 protein is CAGPTGKYF. The CDR3 nucleotides read TGTGCCGGACCTACGGGGAAGTACTTC.

As to this clonotype: It may be a read error: a sequence one base away is much more abundant. This chain connects TRBV4-1 to TRBJ2-5; D ambiguous. CDR3 size: 15 residues. Germline V gene data show CDR1 as MGHRA and CDR2 as YSYEKL. CDR3 sequence reads: CTSSQDLGTQETQYF. CDR3 nucleotide sequence: TGCACCAGCAGCCAAGATCTAGGAACCCAAGAGACCCAGTACTTC.

Regarding this clonotype: A read error may explain this, as a much larger clone is one base away. This chain connects TRBV5-5 to TRBJ2-2; possibly TRBD2 for D (5 bases). The germline gives CDR1 SGHKS, CDR2 YYEKEE (reference sequence). The CDR3 is 13 residues long. CDR3 coding DNA: TGTGCCAGCAGCACGGAGAGGGCCGGGAAGCTGTTTTTT. It is translated as CASSTERAGKLFF.

The table lists this clonotype with a count of one. The CDR3 does not close with the conserved phenylalanine or tryptophan, likely indicating a read error. The DNA is omitted, as the CDR3 cannot be located on it reliably, and the CDR3 follows TCRdb's listing. The chain combines TRBV6-5 with TRBJ2-1; the table's D call, TRBD2, was not checked against the DNA. Per the germline V gene, CDR1 is MNHEY and CDR2 is SVGAGI. The CDR3 length is 18 residues, termini included. This CDR3 is CASIEGAGGPISRNEQFV.

Details on this clonotype: An end of the junction differs from the germline gene, which may be a read error. The genes are TRBV20-1 and TRBJ2-1; no clear D. This CDR3 has 13 amino acids. Germline V gives CDR1 DFQATT, CDR2 SNEGSKA (reference sequence). CDR3 sequence: CSTFQNHPHEQFF. DNA for the CDR3: TGCAGTACCTTTCAGAACCACCCCCATGAACAGTTCTTC.

This sequence joins TRBV20-1 and TRBJ2-2; D unresolved. CDR1 is DFQATT, CDR2 SNEGSKA, per germline (reference sequence). The CDR3 extends over 14 amino acids. V was pared by 2 bases and J by 6 bases, with 13 bases between. CDR3 protein: CSARWSSGAGELFF. Here the CDR3 DNA reads TGCAGTGCTAGATGGAGCAGTGGGGCCGGGGAGCTGTTTTTT.

A remark on this clonotype: Its ends do not fully match the called genes, so a read error is possible. The rearrangement links TRBV20-1 to TRBJ1-1, with D unresolved. Germline CDR1 DFQATT, CDR2 SNEGSKA (reference sequence). The CDR3 is made up of 13 amino acids. The CDR3 region is CSASDGLNTGAFF. CDR3 nucleotides: TGCAGTGCTTCGGACGGCTTGAACACTGGAGCTTTCTTT.

V usage is TRBV6-1 and J usage is TRBJ1-4; unclear D gene. This CDR3 contains 16 residues. V lost 2 bases and J 3 bases, leaving 13 bases between the germline ends. CDR1 is MNHNS and CDR2 is SASEGT in the germline V gene. CDR3 loop: CASSEIRSASNEKLFF. The DNA for the CDR3 is TGTGCCAGCAGTGAAATCCGCTCCGCATCTAATGAAAAACTGTTTTTT.

Details on this clonotype: The junction differs from germline at one of its ends, possibly a read error. The V and J genes are TRBV4-2 and TRBJ2-2, with D perhaps being TRBD1 or TRBD2 (5 bases each). The CDR3 contains 14 residues. In germline, CDR1 is LGHNA, CDR2 YNFKEQ. The CDR3 region has the DNA TGTGTCAGCAACCAAGAGGTTGGGACCGGGGAGCTGTCTTTT. It specifies CVSNQEVGTGELSF.

J is TRBJ2-1 and V is TRBV20-1, with 9 bases fitting TRBD2. The CDR3 has 15 amino acids. Germline V gene lookup returns CDR1 DFQATT and CDR2 SNEGSKA (reference sequence). With V trimmed by 5 bases and J by 13 bases, 18 bases remained unmatched. Here the CDR3 DNA reads TGCAGTGCTGGCAGAAGCGGGGGGCTAAGGGGTGAACAGTTCTTC. Protein sequence: CSAGRSGGLRGEQFF.